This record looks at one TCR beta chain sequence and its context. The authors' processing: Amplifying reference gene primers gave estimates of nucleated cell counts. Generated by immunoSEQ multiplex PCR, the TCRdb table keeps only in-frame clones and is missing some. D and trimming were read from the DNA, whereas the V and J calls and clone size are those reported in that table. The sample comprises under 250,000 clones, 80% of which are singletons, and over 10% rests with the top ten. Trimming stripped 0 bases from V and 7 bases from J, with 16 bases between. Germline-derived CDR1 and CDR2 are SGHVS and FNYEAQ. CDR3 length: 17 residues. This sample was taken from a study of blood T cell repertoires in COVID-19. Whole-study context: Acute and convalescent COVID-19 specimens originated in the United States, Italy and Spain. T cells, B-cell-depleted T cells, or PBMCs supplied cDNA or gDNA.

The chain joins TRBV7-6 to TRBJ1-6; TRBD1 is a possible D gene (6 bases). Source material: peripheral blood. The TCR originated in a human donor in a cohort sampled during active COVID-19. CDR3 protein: CASSLARQGFANSPLHF. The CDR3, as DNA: TGTGCCAGCAGCTTAGCGAGGCAGGGGTTTGCGAATTCACCCCTCCACTTT.